This T cell receptor (beta chain) was identified in a study of cytomegalovirus exposure and HLA in healthy donors (dated by TCRdb to about 2017). At the level of the whole study: In an earlier analysis of 587 of the donors, roughly 300 Gb of sequence data and 90 million to 130 million unique TCR beta sequences from 150 million to 200 million T cells were reported. Around 330 gigabases of sequencing data and approximately 92 million unique TCR sequences made up an early release that covered 500 to 650 HLA-typed donors. Of the roughly 390 genotyped donors, approximately 80% fell in the genetic ancestry cluster associated with self-reported Caucasian donors. The study aimed to test whether signatures of past pathogen exposure could be identified by cataloging public T cell receptors. The study profiled the T cell repertoires of 666 subjects by immunosequencing and related them to cytomegalovirus serostatus. In addition to the first cohort of 650 to 800 subjects, a separate validation cohort of approximately 130 different subjects was used. The study combined high-throughput TCR immunosequencing, statistical association of individual TCRs with disease status, and machine learning to predict cytomegalovirus infection status. A later analysis re-examined previously published TCR beta repertoires from about 670 donors and added high-resolution HLA genotyping to investigate patterns of TCR occurrence. Rather than using new phenotypic data, the later analysis identified candidate immune exposures from TCR beta sequences and from how often those sequences occurred across donors. An earlier analysis of fewer than 700 of the donors applied high-throughput TCR beta sequencing to assess whether each TCR beta V gene segment acted as functional or pseudogenic. Alongside the repertoire data, information on donor age, sex, ethnicity and CMV serostatus was compiled. A later genetic analysis used genome-wide SNP genotypes for about 55% of the 666 donors, treating that subset as a discovery cohort. Every discovery cohort repertoire had been produced on one sequencing platform. Class I and class II HLA loci were covered by the typing at four-digit resolution. Typing coverage differed by locus: A, B, C, DRB1 and DQB1 were typed in about 629-630 donors, DQA1 in approximately 520, DPA1 in around 600, and DPB1 in 400 to 480. Roughly five DR-DQ haplotypes were handled as single units for association and clustering, since linkage in the cohort was strong. Among approximately 370 genotyped donors of the cohort, an average of roughly 230,000 unique TCR beta nucleotide sequences was sequenced per donor, of which about 20% were non-productive. Here is what the overall study found, with its caveats: A cluster of highly shared sequence variants was judged likely to be a technical artifact of the sequencing pipeline. In the study, some 160 TCR beta chains were listed as associated with cytomegalovirus. In a later analysis, TCR association rates were found to vary across HLA loci, with the most associated TCRs seen for DRB1 alleles and the fewest for HLA-C alleles. Because counts were too low, seventeen rarely observed V segments, including chromosome 9 orphons, were excluded from the earlier analysis of under 650 of the donors. Because HLA typing was unavailable for some donors at each locus, only the typed subset was used in association tests. According to a later analysis, most CMV-associated TCR beta chains appeared to be HLA-restricted, and the HLA associations seemed to be driven largely by CMV exposure. Sequencing depth was assumed to be roughly uniform across donors in the presence/absence analyses, though that assumption may not hold. The 87-base-pair reads could not distinguish some IMGT-functional V segments, including TRBV6-2 and TRBV6-3, so those segments were excluded. It was suggested by the authors that the approach could potentially be generalized to other disease states and immunological phenotypes. Correlated functional status among segregating V segments might reflect linkage disequilibrium, but an unknown experimental factor could not be ruled out. In a later analysis, 16,951 TCR beta sequences were associated with specific HLA alleles at a false discovery rate of 0.05. In a later analysis, HLA-associated TCR beta chains showed more clonal expansion and lower generation probabilities than non-associated chains that were equally common. The classifier was reported to diagnose cytomegalovirus status with high specificity and sensitivity in both the original cohort and the validation cohort. In vitro tests confirmed that a few of the cytomegalovirus-associated TCR beta chains recognize cytomegalovirus antigens. A further reported finding was that TCR beta sequences accurately predicted the HLA-A and HLA-B alleles for most subjects in the first cohort. When HLA alleles, especially DR and DQ, strongly co-occurred, attributing TCR associations to individual alleles was difficult. Most TCR sequences were seen in very few donors, while some public TCRs were found in many individuals. In a later genetic analysis, a missense DCLRE1C variant was associated with V-gene and J-gene trimming of TCR beta chains, and the association was replicated in an independent cohort. According to a later analysis, parvovirus B19, influenza, CMV and Epstein-Barr virus appeared linked to several top co-occurrence clusters. According to a later genetic analysis, donors in an Asian-associated ancestry cluster had fewer N-insertions in productive TCRs than the roughly 670-donor mean. In an earlier analysis of fewer than 700 of the donors, most TCR beta V segments appeared in productive rearrangements about 87% or about 30% of the time, broadly matching IMGT annotations. Only TCR beta chains were sequenced in this cohort, and the absence of alpha or paired-chain data limited detectable features. Immune exposure information for the cohort was limited to CMV serostatus.

To note about this clone: What this receptor recognizes is not known. It has no much larger one-base neighbor in the sample; base qualities were not kept.

The cohort comprised 550 to 700 healthy bone marrow donors. At the time of sampling, every cohort member was nominally healthy, though immune exposures that went unrecorded were likely present. The donor tested CMV seropositive and was one of the 289 seropositive cohort members. A peripheral blood sample was provided by each donor, and peripheral blood mononuclear cells were used for TCR beta sequencing. The Qiagen DNeasy Blood Extraction Kit was used to extract genomic DNA from the blood cell samples. Receptor amplification or capture employed the immunoSEQ multiplex PCR assay. For the multiplex PCR, a mixture combining 60 forward primers for TCR Vbeta segments and 13 reverse primers for TCR Jbeta segments was used. The CDR3 region of rearranged TCR beta genes was amplified from genomic DNA by a multiplex PCR assay. On the Illumina HiSeq System, the amplified TCR beta libraries were sequenced as 87-base-pair reads. In the original analysis: A later analysis counted around 72 million unique TCR beta chains across the 600 to 850 repertoires, and around 12 million of these chains were shared by at least two donors. Raw reads were error-corrected and collapsed into unique sequences with a nearest-neighbor algorithm that merged closely related sequences to remove PCR and sequencing errors. V, D and J gene segments were assigned by aligning CDR3 sequences to IMGT reference sequences. For a sequence to be retained, a match of at least six nucleotides was required to both a V gene segment and a J gene segment. Rearrangements were called productive when the CDR3 lacked stop codons and stayed in frame with V and J; all others were non-productive. Following IMGT convention, CDR3 was defined as the stretch from the second conserved V-encoded cysteine to the conserved J-encoded phenylalanine. In an earlier analysis of around 600 of the donors, sequences lacking an unambiguous match to a single V gene segment were excluded. An earlier analysis of some 610 of the donors called V segments functional above 56.7% productive rearrangements and segregating when the between-donor standard deviation exceeded 5%. A statistical classification framework was built to diagnose cytomegalovirus status from the catalog of TCR beta chain sequences. In a later analysis, V and J genes were assigned by comparing TCR nucleotide sequences against IMGT/GENE-DB human TR gene sequences. The TCRdist pipeline was used in a later analysis to assign CDR3 sequences and most-parsimonious VDJ recombination scenarios. In a later analysis, each TCR beta chain was defined by its CDR3 amino acid sequence together with its V-gene family, and reads lacking a unique V-gene family were excluded. In a later analysis, 500 to 700 highly shared, low-generation-probability nucleotide sequences were removed to address suspected cross-contamination and a sequencing artifact. For each public chain, a later analysis derived a clonal expansion index from normalized ranks of inferred template counts within each repertoire. In a later analysis, generation probabilities were computed using a VDJ recombination model fitted to out-of-frame rearrangements, and the results were checked against IGoR. Hypergeometric tests were used in a later analysis to score TCR-TCR, TCR-HLA and TCR-CMV co-occurrence, with a repertoire-size bias correction applied to the TCR pairs. A later analysis estimated false discovery rates by permuting HLA or CMV assignments 20 times. A later analysis grouped co-occurring TCRs with DBSCAN, adding TCRdist sequence similarity when clustering within HLA-allele-positive subsets. Co-occurrence clustering excluded repertoires with fewer than 30,000 or more than 120,000 public chains, plus five with anomalous nucleotide sharing. TCRdb carries this immuneACCESS record with in-frame sequences only. Its versions omit some clonotypes, under half of them owing to an unresolved V gene in the studies checked, with the rest unexplained. V, J and clone size are taken as reported in that table, and D and trimming were inferred from the DNA itself. In all, the sample holds about 190,000 clones, and about four fifths of those were seen once. The leading ten clones occupy under 5% of the sample.

V and J are trimmed by 0 bases and 6 bases, and the gene matches miss 3 bases of the junction. The CDR3 spans 14 residues, from the cysteine through the phenylalanine. Kept here is only the CDR3 DNA, which spans 42 bases and is read in frame from base 1. From a lookup of the germline V gene, CDR1 and CDR2 are SGDLS and YYNGEE. The sample consisted of PBMCs. This TCR was recovered from a man aged 30 to 39 in good health and CMV-seropositive. The rearranged segments are TRBV9 and TRBJ2-7; 10 bases in the junction line up with TRBD1. The CDR3 loop reads CASSVVWDRGEQYF. The sequence in DNA is TGTGCCAGCAGCGTAGTGTGGGACAGGGGCGAGCAGTACTTC.